This TCR beta chain was obtained from a study of technical replicates of blood from a handful of donors. This CDR3 has 15 amino acids. Germline CDR1 SNHLY, CDR2 FYNNEI. Trimming took 3 bases from V and 0 from J, leaving 11 bases between them. The protocol was immunoSEQ multiplex PCR, while the TCRdb copy is restricted to in-frame clones and leaves out a portion. This table holds about 58,000 clones, just under 95% found once. The material sequenced was PBMCs. This TCR derives from a human donor in good health. Some clones in this sample may be carry-over from other donors' samples. The rearrangement links TRBV2 to TRBJ1-1; D remains ambiguous. CDR3 amino acids: CASSEGRRMNTEAFF. The CDR3, as DNA: TGTGCCAGCAGTGAGGGGAGGCGGATGAACACTGAAGCTTTCTTT.